These T cell receptor beta chains were read from a single sample in a study of neoadjuvant nivolumab and ipilimumab in lung cancer. The repertoire was sequenced with immunoSEQ multiplex PCR; TCRdb's copy has only in-frame clones and lacks some. The sample records about 8,100 clones, 70% to 80% being singletons. The sample in question was adjacent normal lung tissue, obtained after neoadjuvant nivolumab, alone or with ipilimumab, at or shortly before surgery. These receptors all stem from an adult with non-small cell lung cancer. Both conserved end residues are part of each CDR3. The D gene is left open where the match is weak. Clone sizes are given selectively: once, few, many, or a class where the clone is expanded.

TRBV28	-	TRBJ2-7	-	CASSLPGAPSYEQYF	TGTGCCAGCAGCCTCCCGGGGGCCCCCTCCTACGAGCAGTACTTC
TRBV30	-	TRBJ2-3	-	CAWSKDIFDGGRRLSDTQYF	TGTGCCTGGAGTAAGGACATTTTCGACGGCGGAAGACGGTTATCAGATACGCAGTATTTT
TRBV18	-	TRBJ2-7	-	CASSPQGNYEQYF	TGTGCCAGCTCACCACAGGGAAACTACGAGCAGTACTTC
TRBV29-1	-	TRBJ2-2	-	CSLGDTNTGELFF	TGCTCTCTGGGGGACACGAACACCGGGGAGCTGTTTTTT
TRBV5-1	-	TRBJ2-5	TRBD2	CASSYRTSGGETQYF	TGCGCCAGCAGCTATAGGACTAGCGGGGGCGAGACCCAGTACTTC
TRBV7-6	-	TRBJ1-5	-	CASSLNVGARGNQPQHF	TGTGCCAGCAGCTTAAATGTGGGGGCGCGAGGCAATCAGCCCCAGCATTTT
TRBV11-3	-	TRBJ2-7	-	CASSLGWEYEQYF	TGTGCCAGCAGCTTAGGTTGGGAATACGAGCAGTACTTC
TRBV5-3	-	TRBJ2-7	-	CARSFLTCSYEQYF	TGTGCCAGAAGCTTCCTGACTTGTTCCTACGAGCAGTACTTC
TRBV7-9	-	TRBJ2-7	TRBD1	CASSLDRLSSYEQYF	TGTGCCAGCAGCCTGGACAGGTTGAGCTCCTACGAGCAGTACTTC
TRBV11-2	-	TRBJ2-3	TRBD2	CASTSIAGLGDTQYF	TGTGCCAGCACCTCAATAGCGGGGCTAGGGGATACGCAGTATTTT
TRBV6-6	-	TRBJ2-7	-	CASSNLDRPGDEQYF	TGTGCCAGCAGCAACCTAGACCGACCCGGCGACGAGCAGTACTTC
TRBV10-3	-	TRBJ2-7	TRBD2	CATLGGVSYEQYF	TGTGCCACCTTGGGAGGGGTTAGCTACGAGCAGTACTTC
TRBV2	few	TRBJ2-7	TRBD1	CASRFLQGGPYEQYF	TGTGCCAGCAGGTTCTTACAGGGGGGACCCTACGAGCAGTACTTC
TRBV27	-	TRBJ2-5	TRBD2	CASSLSGRGETQYF	TGTGCCAGCAGTTTGTCAGGGAGGGGAGAGACCCAGTACTTC
TRBV10-3	-	TRBJ2-2	-	CAILRNGELFF	TGTGCCATCCTGCGGAACGGGGAGCTGTTTTTT
TRBV25-1	-	TRBJ2-7	TRBD1	CASSEAGGKYEQYF	TGTGCCAGCAGTGAGGCAGGGGGAAAGTACGAGCAGTACTTC
TRBV11-2	few	TRBJ2-1	-	CASSLLVAVSSYNEQFF	TGTGCCAGCAGCTTATTGGTAGCGGTGAGCTCCTACAATGAGCAGTTCTTC
TRBV5-1	-	TRBJ2-7	TRBD2	CASSSRTSGGREQYF	TGCGCCAGCAGCTCCCGGACTAGCGGGGGTCGGGAGCAGTACTTC
TRBV15	-	TRBJ1-1	-	CATSVGGNTEAFF	TGTGCCACCAGCGTAGGGGGGAACACTGAAGCTTTCTTT
TRBV4-2	-	TRBJ1-6	TRBD1	CASSQSSQGAGNSPLHF	TGTGCCAGCAGCCAATCCTCCCAGGGGGCGGGTAATTCACCCCTCCACTTT
TRBV5-1	-	TRBJ1-1	-	CASREDREAFF	TGCGCCAGCAGGGAAGACAGAGAAGCTTTCTTT
TRBV6-6	-	TRBJ1-5	-	CASSYSTSGDQPQHF	TGTGCCAGCAGTTACTCAACGTCGGGGGACCAGCCCCAGCATTTT
TRBV6-5	medium-sized	TRBJ2-5	TRBD2	CASRSPGGQETQYF	TGTGCCAGCAGGTCCCCGGGGGGGCAAGAGACCCAGTACTTC
TRBV7-8	-	TRBJ1-1	-	CASSPGRGNTEAFF	TGTGCCAGCAGCCCGGGACGGGGAAACACTGAAGCTTTCTTT
TRBV14	-	TRBJ1-2	-	CASSQVSFQGGYTF	TGTGCCAGCAGCCAAGTCTCGTTTCAGGGCGGCTACACCTTC
TRBV25-1	few	TRBJ2-7	-	CASSYGGASYEQYF	TGTGCCAGCAGTTACGGCGGGGCCTCCTACGAGCAGTACTTC
TRBV7-9	-	TRBJ1-6	TRBD1	CASSAETGGMNSPLHF	TGTGCCAGCAGCGCTGAGACAGGGGGGATGAATTCACCCCTCCACTTT
TRBV10-3	-	TRBJ2-2	TRBD2	CATGTSGGTNTGELFF	TGTGCCACCGGGACTAGCGGGGGGACGAACACCGGGGAGCTGTTTTTT
TRBV29-1	-	TRBJ1-4	-	CSVGVGTNEKLFF	TGCAGCGTTGGGGTGGGGACGAATGAAAAACTGTTTTTT
TRBV30	-	TRBJ1-6	TRBD1	CAWSIQGASSPLHF	TGTGCCTGGAGCATACAGGGGGCAAGTTCACCCCTCCACTTT
TRBV7-9	-	TRBJ2-2	TRBD1	CASSLSDRATDTGELFF	TGTGCCAGCAGCTTATCGGACAGGGCAACAGACACCGGGGAGCTGTTTTTT
TRBV30	-	TRBJ1-5	TRBD1	CAGQELSNQPQHF	TGTGCCGGACAGGAATTGAGCAATCAGCCCCAGCATTTT
TRBV6-6	-	TRBJ1-6	-	CASTPTGLNSPLHF	TGTGCCAGCACCCCAACAGGGTTAAATTCACCCCTCCACTTT
TRBV6-5	-	TRBJ1-1	-	CASSYGALNTEAFF	TGTGCCAGCAGTTACGGGGCCCTGAACACTGAAGCTTTCTTT
TRBV30	-	TRBJ2-1	-	CAWRLPTVNNEQFF	TGTGCCTGGAGGCTTCCCACAGTTAACAATGAGCAGTTCTTC
TRBV5-4	-	TRBJ1-4	-	CASSGREATNEKLFF	TGTGCCAGCAGCGGCCGGGAGGCAACTAATGAAAAACTGTTTTTT
TRBV5-1	few	TRBJ2-1	-	CASSSPGAYNEQFF	TGCGCCAGCAGCTCCCCAGGGGCCTACAATGAGCAGTTCTTC
TRBV18	-	TRBJ2-7	-	CASSPLPYEQYF	TGTGCCAGCTCACCCCTACCCTACGAGCAGTACTTC
TRBV11-2	once	TRBJ2-1	TRBD1	CASRAGGRNEQFF	TGTGCCAGCAGGGCAGGGGGAAGGAATGAGCAGTTCTTC
TRBV11-2	few	TRBJ1-4	-	CASSPRLMANEKLFF	TGTGCCAGCAGCCCTAGGTTAATGGCTAATGAAAAACTGTTTTTT
TRBV6-1	-	TRBJ2-7	-	CASSLLVTYEQYF	TGTGCCAGCAGTCTTTTGGTTACCTACGAGCAGTACTTC
TRBV5-1	once	TRBJ1-3	TRBD1	CASSLASGTEGNTIYF	TGCGCCAGCAGCTTGGCAAGTGGGACAGAAGGAAACACCATATATTTT
TRBV11-2	-	TRBJ2-7	TRBD2	CASSFLAGTAYEQYF	TGTGCCAGCAGCTTCTTAGCGGGGACTGCCTACGAGCAGTACTTC
TRBV5-6	-	TRBJ1-1	-	CASSLGRGNTEAFF	TGTGCCAGCAGCTTGGGCAGGGGGAACACTGAAGCTTTCTTT
TRBV5-1	-	TRBJ1-5	-	CASSLVAGSNQPQHF	TGCGCCAGCAGCTTGGTGGCAGGTAGCAATCAGCCCCAGCATTTT
TRBV7-8	-	TRBJ2-7	-	CASSPGYEQYF	TGTGCCAGCAGCCCAGGGTACGAGCAGTACTTC
TRBV5-4	-	TRBJ2-5	-	CASSRGYRLEARDRETQYF	TGTGCCAGCAGCCGGGGGTACCGACTAGAGGCTCGGGACCGGGAGACCCAGTACTTC
TRBV6-1	-	TRBJ2-3	-	CASSEQRTRTDTQYF	TGTGCCAGCAGTGAACAGAGGACACGCACAGATACGCAGTATTTT
TRBV6-6	few	TRBJ1-5	-	CASSTAGRDQPQHF	TGTGCCAGCAGCACAGCAGGGAGAGATCAGCCCCAGCATTTT
TRBV18	-	TRBJ1-2	-	CASSPASGNYGYTF	TGTGCCAGCTCACCAGCTTCAGGGAACTATGGCTACACCTTC
TRBV27	-	TRBJ2-7	-	CASSPAVLYEQYF	TGTGCCAGCAGCCCGGCGGTCCTCTACGAGCAGTACTTC
TRBV18	-	TRBJ1-6	TRBD1	CASSPPTGNNSPLHF	TGTGCCAGCTCACCACCGACAGGGAATAATTCACCCCTCCACTTT
TRBV5-4	-	TRBJ1-1	TRBD1	CASSLRDRGFDEAFF	TGTGCCAGCAGCTTGCGAGACAGGGGTTTCGATGAAGCTTTCTTT
TRBV6-5	-	TRBJ1-4	TRBD1	CASSYSSGGREKLFF	TGTGCCAGCAGTTACTCGTCAGGGGGCCGGGAAAAACTGTTTTTT